Listed here are 12 T cell receptor beta chains from one sample, sequenced in a study of control samples from healthy donors and cancer patients. Using immunoSEQ multiplex PCR, the repertoire was profiled, and TCRdb retains in-frame clones only, with some absent. Of more than 110,000 clones listed, about nine tenths are singletons. What was sequenced was blood. Every receptor here comes from a woman in her 30s in good health.

V usage is TRBV6-5 and J usage is TRBJ1-5; tentative D call: TRBD1 (6 bases). The germline gives CDR1 MNHEY, CDR2 SVGAGI. Trimming left V 5 bases short and J 4 bases short, with 15 bases between. This CDR3 has 15 residues. The CDR3 nucleotides are TGTGCCAGCAGTACAAGGACAGATGGGAATCAGCCCCAGCATTTT. This sequence encodes CASSTRTDGNQPQHF.

This sequence joins TRBV6-4 and TRBJ2-3; maybe TRBD2 (7 bases). This CDR3 is 13 amino acids long. CDR1 MRHNA and CDR2 SNTAGT come from the germline V gene. V lost 6 bases, J lost 6 bases, and 13 bases lay in between. The CDR3 reads CASSWGGADTQYF. DNA for the CDR3: TGTGCCAGCAGCTGGGGGGGCGCGGATACGCAGTATTTT.

V is TRBV30 and J is TRBJ1-4; D may be TRBD1 (6 bases). Trimming shortened V by 2 bases and J by 8 bases, and 12 bases separated the two germline ends. The CDR3 extends over 13 amino acids. From germline, CDR1 is GTSNPN and CDR2 SVGIG (reference sequence). The CDR3 DNA is TGTGCCTGGAGTCAGGGGCTGGGGGAAAAACTGTTTTTT. Its translation: CAWSQGLGEKLFF. Based on the CDR3 plus reference TRBV30 and TRBJ1-4, the full variable domain is SQTIHQWPATLVQPVGSPLSLECTVEGTSNPNLYWYRQAAGRGLQLLFYSVGIGQISSEVPQNLSASRPQDRQFILSSKKLLLSDSGFYLCAWSQGLGEKLFFGSGTQLSVL.

V is TRBV28 and J is TRBJ2-7, with 8 bases lining up with TRBD2. The CDR3 loop spans 15 amino acids. V trimming: 3 bases; J trimming: 0 bases; junction bases outside the gene matches: 4. CDR1 and CDR2 from the germline V gene are MDHEN and SYDVKM. The CDR3: CASSFSSGPSYEQYF. For the CDR3, the DNA is TGTGCCAGCAGTTTCTCTAGCGGGCCCTCCTACGAGCAGTACTTC. The whole variable domain, remainder taken from reference TRBV28 and TRBJ2-7, is DVKVTQSSRYLVKRTGEKVFLECVQDMDHENMFWYRQDPGLGLRLIYFSYDVKMKEKGDIPEGYSVSREKKERFSLILESASTNQTSMYLCASSFSSGPSYEQYFGPGTRLTVT.

The V call is TRBV5-4, the J call TRBJ2-7, with 8 bases identical to TRBD2. J was trimmed by 3 bases and V by 4 bases; bases with no gene match: 6. This CDR3 is built from 14 residues. Per the germline V gene, CDR1 is SGHNT and CDR2 is YYREEE (reference sequence). The CDR3 nucleotides are TGTGCCAGCAGCGGTACTAGCGGCCGCTACGAGCAGTACTTC. The encoded protein is CASSGTSGRYEQYF.

The rearrangement uses TRBV28 and TRBJ2-1; 7 positions match TRBD2. Per germline, CDR1 MDHEN and CDR2 SYDVKM. After removal of 0 bases from V and 5 bases from J, the junction contained 4 bases not matched to a gene. The CDR3 covers 15 residues. CDR3 bases: TGTGCCAGCAGTTTATGGACTAGCAGAGACAATGAGCAGTTCTTC. This codes for CASSLWTSRDNEQFF.

V gene TRBV6-5 combines with J gene TRBJ1-5; D uncertain. V lost 6 bases and J 0 bases, leaving 3 bases between the germline ends. The CDR3 has 12 residues. Per germline, CDR1 MNHEY and CDR2 SVGAGI. The CDR3: CASRVSNQPQHF. DNA of the CDR3: TGTGCCAGCAGGGTTAGCAATCAGCCCCAGCATTTT.

This chain connects TRBV24-1 to TRBJ2-3, with 8 nucleotides matching TRBD2. Germline-derived CDR1 and CDR2 are KGHDR and SFDVKD. The CDR3 spans 19 residues. After removal of 4 bases from V and 0 bases from J, the junction contained 14 bases not matched to a gene. In DNA form, the CDR3 reads TGTGCCACCAGTGACTCAAGCACGGGACTAGGGGTTAGCACAGATACGCAGTATTTT. It specifies CATSDSSTGLGVSTDTQYF.

CDR3 in amino acids: CASSLESGNSLGNEQFF. In DNA, the CDR3 is TGTGCCAGCAGCTTAGAGAGCGGGAACAGTTTAGGAAATGAGCAGTTCTTC. This chain links TRBV7-6 with TRBJ2-1, with 7 nucleotides matching TRBD2. The V gene end was trimmed by 1 base and the J gene end by 7 bases; junction bases not matched to a gene: 13. Germline V lookup: CDR1 SGHVS, CDR2 FNYEAQ. CDR3 length: 17 amino acids.

The gene calls are TRBV6-1 and TRBJ1-5; D possibly corresponds to TRBD1 (5 bases). V dropped 1 base and J dropped 3 bases, with 10 bases sitting between them. The CDR3 is 15 residues long. Germline V gene sequence: CDR1 MNHNS, CDR2 SASEGT. The CDR3 sequence is CASSEGGGVNQPQHF. The CDR3 DNA follows: TGTGCCAGCAGTGAAGGTGGAGGGGTCAATCAGCCCCAGCATTTT.

V gene TRBV6-5 combines with J gene TRBJ2-5, with D perhaps matching TRBD1 or TRBD2 (5 bases each). The CDR3 length is 14 residues. Trimming cost V 2 bases and J 5 bases, with 12 bases left between them. Germline CDR1 reads MNHEY; CDR2 reads SVGAGI. In DNA form, the CDR3 reads TGTGCCAGCAGTTACGAGGGGAAGGGGGAGACCCAGTACTTC. Translated: CASSYEGKGETQYF.

The chain employs TRBV4-2 and TRBJ1-2, with a possible D match to TRBD1 (5 bases). CDR3 length: 15 residues. Germline V lookup: CDR1 LGHNA, CDR2 YNFKEQ. V lost 0 bases, J lost 7 bases, and 15 bases lay in between. The CDR3 coding sequence is TGTGCCAGCAGCCAAGATCCCCAGGGTGTGGGTGGCTACACCTTC. It codes for CASSQDPQGVGGYTF.